This TCR beta chain was captured by sequencing in a study of T cell responses to AZD1222 COVID-19 vaccine. The CDR3 runs 16 residues. The ends lost 5 bases at V and 3 bases at J; junction bases unmatched: 7. Germline-derived CDR1 and CDR2 are SEHNR and FQNEAQ (reference sequence). Sequenced by immunoSEQ multiplex PCR; TCRdb stores in-frame clones only, minus some. The sample lists roughly 49,000 clones, around four fifths occurring once. Sequenced material: peripheral blood, taken on day 0 of MenACWY control vaccination. This sequence joins TRBV7-9 and TRBJ1-6; 7 bases agree with TRBD1. This sequence originates from an adult in good health. In DNA, the CDR3 is TGTGCCAGCAGCACCGGGACAGCCTTCTATAATTCACCCCTCCACTTT. Translated, it gives CASSTGTAFYNSPLHF.